This record covers a single T cell receptor (beta chain). Its antigen is not known. The study drew all its donors from Caucasian adults living in Nashville, Tennessee. The ends were cut back, 4 bases at V and 6 bases at J, with 12 bases in the middle. The germline CDR1 and CDR2 sequences are SGHNT and YYREEE (reference sequence). This CDR3 spans 13 amino acids. TCRdb's table, derived via immunoSEQ multiplex PCR, lists solely in-frame clones and lacks some. Of millions of clones listed, 90% to 95% are singletons. The sample originates from a study of shared clonotypes between healthy human individuals. Whole-study findings and limits: Sorted-subset sequencing, rarefaction showed, was incomplete despite large depth. Between a handful of donors, naive CD4 clonotypes were shared at a level of about 5%.

The clonotype originates from a man aged 18 to 30 in good health. The sequencing sample was made of naive CD4+ T cells sorted from blood. As for subset: CD45RA+ positively selected. The chain links TRBV5-4 to TRBJ2-3, with D uncertain. The chain's CDR3 is CASSPDLWDTQYF. In nucleotides, the CDR3 is TGTGCCAGCAGCCCGGACCTATGGGATACGCAGTATTTT.